Shown below are 12 T cell receptor beta chains from a single sample sequenced in a study of control samples from healthy donors and cancer patients. Assay used: immunoSEQ multiplex PCR; TCRdb lists only in-frame clones, some missing. Of roughly 200,000 clones listed, over 80% are singletons. Sample: blood. These receptors came from a man aged 18 to 29 in good health.

The rearrangement joins TRBV13 to TRBJ1-2, with TRBD1 identical over 11 bases. The V segment lost 5 bases and the J segment 6 bases; nucleotides outside the gene matches: 5. Germline V gene sequence: CDR1 PRHDT, CDR2 FYEKMQ (reference sequence). The CDR3 runs to 14 residues. The CDR3 is CASSPGQGAHGYTF. CDR3 sequence (DNA): TGTGCCAGCAGCCCTGGACAGGGGGCCCATGGCTACACCTTC. Full variable domain (remainder filled in from reference TRBV13 and TRBJ1-2): AAGVIQSPRHLIKEKRETATLKCYPIPRHDTVYWYQQGPGQDPQFLISFYEKMQSDKGSIPDRFSAQQFSDYHSELNMSSLELGDSALYFCASSPGQGAHGYTFGSGTRLTVV.

The chain is built from TRBV5-1 and TRBJ2-3; tentative D call: TRBD2 (6 bases). CDR1 and CDR2 (germline): SGHRS, YFSETQ. The CDR3 is 17 residues long. V was shortened by 0 bases and J by 2 bases, with 16 bases between the two germline ends. Here the CDR3 DNA reads TGCGCCAGCAGCTTGGGGCGGGCGGGACGGGACACAGATACGCAGTATTTT. Translation: CASSLGRAGRDTDTQYF.

The rearrangement links TRBV5-1 to TRBJ1-1; tentatively, D is TRBD1 (5 bases). The V gene's germline CDR1 is SGHRS and CDR2 YFSETQ. The CDR3 is 15 amino acids. V lost 0 bases to trimming and J lost 5 bases, with 14 bases between them. This CDR3 is CASSLEGSGVTEAFF. Written as DNA, the CDR3 is TGCGCCAGCAGCTTGGAGGGGAGTGGGGTAACTGAAGCTTTCTTT.

The count of this clone is one. The V and J genes are TRBV7-3 and TRBJ2-1; 11 bases fit TRBD2. Unmatched junction bases numbered 8, after V lost 1 base and J lost 6 bases. The CDR3 is 17 residues long. CDR1 SGHTA and CDR2 FQGTGA come from the germline V gene. The CDR3 loop is CASSLKVASGGRNEQFF. As DNA, the CDR3 is TGTGCCAGCAGCTTAAAAGTCGCTAGCGGGGGGCGCAATGAGCAGTTCTTC.

A single count supports this clone. This chain connects TRBV5-1 to TRBJ2-1, with D perhaps matching TRBD2 (5 bases). This CDR3 is 15 amino acids long. Between the trimmed V and J ends, which lost 4 bases and 6 bases, there was a span of 17 bases. Germline V gene sequence: CDR1 SGHRS, CDR2 YFSETQ. DNA for the CDR3: TGCGCCAGCAGCCTCAATGAGGGCTACTTCAATGAGCAGTTCTTC. Translation: CASSLNEGYFNEQFF.

The chain couples TRBV7-6 to TRBJ1-1; D not resolved. The CDR3 is made up of 14 amino acids. Germline CDR1 reads SGHVS; CDR2 reads FNYEAQ. V lost 4 bases to trimming and J lost 8 bases, with 17 bases between them. The CDR3 reads CASSSGPVLHEAFF. CDR3 DNA: TGTGCCAGCAGCTCCGGGCCAGTTTTACACGAAGCTTTCTTT.

V is TRBV7-9 and J is TRBJ1-1; D possibly corresponds to TRBD1 (5 bases). Trimming pared 5 bases from V and 3 bases from J, leaving 19 bases between. The CDR3 is 16 residues long. CDR1 SEHNR and CDR2 FQNEAQ come from the germline V gene (reference sequence). CDR3 sequence: CASSQQIHAGDTEAFF. The CDR3 nucleotides are TGTGCCAGCAGCCAACAAATTCACGCGGGGGACACTGAAGCTTTCTTT.

In nucleotides, the CDR3 is TGTGCCAGCAGTCGGACTCATAATTCACCCCTCCACTTT. Amino acid sequence: CASSRTHNSPLHF. The chain recombines TRBV6-5 with TRBJ1-6; D not certain. The CDR3 sequence is 13 residues long. Trimming took 5 bases from V and 5 from J, leaving 7 bases between them. Germline V gene sequence: CDR1 MNHEY, CDR2 SVGAGI.

About this clone itself: Its ends do not fully match the called genes, so a read error is possible. V and J are TRBV5-5 and TRBJ2-7; no clear D gene. Per germline, CDR1 SGHKS and CDR2 YYEKEE (reference sequence). This CDR3 spans 14 amino acids. Here the CDR3 reads CAGSFLPKPYEQYF. The CDR3 nucleotides are TGTGCCGGCAGCTTTTTACCCAAACCCTACGAGCAGTACTTC. The whole variable domain, filled in from reference TRBV5-5 and TRBJ2-7, reads DAGVTQSPTHLIKTRGQQVTLRCSPISGHKSVSWYQQVLGQGPQFIFQYYEKEERGRGNFPDRFSARQFPNYSSELNVNALLLGDSALYLCAGSFLPKPYEQYFGPGTRLTVT.

This rearrangement joins TRBV4-1 to TRBJ1-3; D unclear. The CDR3 totals 14 residues. Germline V lookup: CDR1 MGHRA, CDR2 YSYEKL. Between the trimmed V and J ends, which lost 0 bases and 0 bases, there was a span of 3 bases. The CDR3 here is CASSQDSSGNTIYF. The DNA of the CDR3 is TGCGCCAGCAGCCAAGACAGCTCTGGAAACACCATATATTTT.

The V call is TRBV7-9, the J call TRBJ1-1, with D hard to call. CDR1 and CDR2 from the germline V gene are SEHNR and FQNEAQ (reference sequence). The CDR3 covers 14 residues. V lost 3 bases, J lost 0 bases, and 8 bases lay in between. The CDR3 loop is CASSFGQLNTEAFF. CDR3 sequence (DNA): TGTGCCAGCAGCTTTGGGCAGTTGAACACTGAAGCTTTCTTT.

This chain links TRBV10-1 with TRBJ2-3; 9 nucleotides match TRBD1. J was trimmed by 1 base and V by 8 bases; bases with no gene match: 4. CDR3 length equals 14 residues. In germline, CDR1 is WNHNN, CDR2 SYGVQD (reference sequence). The DNA for the CDR3 is TGCGCCAGCTCCCGGGACAGGGGCACAGATACGCAGTATTTT. Its protein is CASSRDRGTDTQYF.